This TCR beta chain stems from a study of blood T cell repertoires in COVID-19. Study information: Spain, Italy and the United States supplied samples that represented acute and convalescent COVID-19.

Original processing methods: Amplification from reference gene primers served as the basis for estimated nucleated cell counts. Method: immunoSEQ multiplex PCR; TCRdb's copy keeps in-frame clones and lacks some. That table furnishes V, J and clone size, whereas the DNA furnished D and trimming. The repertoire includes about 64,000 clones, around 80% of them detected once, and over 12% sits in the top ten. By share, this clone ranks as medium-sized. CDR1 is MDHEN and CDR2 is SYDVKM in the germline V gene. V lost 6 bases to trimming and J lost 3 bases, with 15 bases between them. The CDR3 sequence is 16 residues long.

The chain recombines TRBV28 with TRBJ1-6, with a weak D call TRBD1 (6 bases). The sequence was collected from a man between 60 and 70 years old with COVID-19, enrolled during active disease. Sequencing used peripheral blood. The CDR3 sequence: CASSFTGQNYNSPLHF. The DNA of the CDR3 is TGTGCCAGCAGCTTCACCGGACAGAACTATAATTCACCCCTCCACTTT.